The 5 T cell receptor beta chains below were found in one sample sequenced in a study of a mutant IDH1 vaccine in newly diagnosed glioma. No antigen has been assigned to these receptors. Indicated time point: week 5, during vaccination. With topical imiquimod, each dose of the vaccine consisted of 300 ug of mutant IDH1 20-mer peptide. The method was immunoSEQ multiplex PCR; TCRdb's version includes in-frame clones alone and lacks a portion of them. Among tens of thousands of clones listed, about 91% were seen once. The sample consisted of PBMCs, taken from a glioma patient whose treatment included an IDH1 peptide vaccine. The receptors derive from a woman aged 45-65 years with glioma.

The chain uses TRBV23-1 and TRBJ1-5, with 7 bases identical to TRBD1. TRBV23-1 is marked as an open reading frame, function uncertain. This CDR3 is built from 18 residues. The trim removed 8 bases at V and 0 bases at J, leaving 16 bases unmatched. As DNA, the CDR3 is TGCGCCAGCGCGCTTACACCCGCAGACAGGGATAGCAATCAGCCCCAGCATTTT. Its protein is CASALTPADRDSNQPQHF.

V usage is TRBV28 and J usage is TRBJ1-2; D is perhaps TRBD1 (6 bases). Germline assignment: CDR1 MDHEN and CDR2 SYDVKM. This CDR3 region has 16 residues. Trimming shortened V by 4 bases and J by 7 bases, and 22 bases separated the two germline ends. CDR3: CASSSGGGLLSVGYTF. CDR3 coding DNA: TGTGCCAGCAGTTCAGGCGGGGGCCTATTAAGTGTTGGCTACACCTTC.

J is TRBJ1-1 and V is TRBV11-2; 9 nucleotides match TRBD1. Germline CDR1 is SGHAT and CDR2 is FQNNGV. The CDR3 consists of 14 residues. Losses at the gene ends were 5 bases for V and 10 bases for J; bases not matched to a gene: 11. The CDR3 sequence: CASSVLRDRVGAFF. DNA for the CDR3: TGTGCCAGCAGCGTCCTCCGGGACAGGGTAGGAGCTTTCTTT. Together with reference TRBV11-2 and TRBJ1-1, the CDR3 gives the full variable domain: EAGVAQSPRYKIIEKRQSVAFWCNPISGHATLYWYQQILGQGPKLLIQFQNNGVVDDSQLPKDRFSAERLKGVDSTLKIQPAKLEDSAVYLCASSVLRDRVGAFFGQGTRLTVV.

This clone came up a few times. This rearrangement joins TRBV2 to TRBJ2-7, with D perhaps matching TRBD1 (6 bases). The germline V gene has CDR1 SNHLY and CDR2 FYNNEI. The V end lost 6 bases, the J end lost 0 bases, and 12 bases lay between the germline ends. The CDR3 sequence is 14 residues long. The CDR3 sequence: CASRGDTYSYEQYF. The CDR3, as DNA: TGTGCCAGCAGGGGGGACACCTACTCCTACGAGCAGTACTTC.

The chain recombines TRBV11-2 with TRBJ2-2; D may be TRBD1 or TRBD2 (5 bases each). This CDR3 comprises 14 residues. Trimming left V 2 bases short and J 3 bases short, with 7 bases between. The V gene's germline CDR1 is SGHAT and CDR2 FQNNGV. The CDR3, as DNA: TGTGCCAGCAGCTTAAGAGGGGACACCGGGGAGCTGTTTTTT. This gives the protein CASSLRGDTGELFF.